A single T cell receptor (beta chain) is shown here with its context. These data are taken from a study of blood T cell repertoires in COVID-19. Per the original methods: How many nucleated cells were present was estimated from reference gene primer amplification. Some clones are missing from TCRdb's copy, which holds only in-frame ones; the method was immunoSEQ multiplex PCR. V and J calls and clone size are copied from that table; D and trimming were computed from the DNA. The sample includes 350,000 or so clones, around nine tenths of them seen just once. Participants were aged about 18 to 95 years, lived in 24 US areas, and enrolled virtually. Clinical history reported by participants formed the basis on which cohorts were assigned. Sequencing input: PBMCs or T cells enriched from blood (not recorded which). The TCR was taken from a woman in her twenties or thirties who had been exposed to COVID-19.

CDR3 sequence reads: CATSAGFGNTIYF. Written as DNA, the CDR3 is TGTGCCACCAGTGCGGGTTTTGGAAACACCATATATTTT. J is TRBJ1-3 and V is TRBV24-1, with D unresolved. CDR1 is KGHDR, CDR2 SFDVKD, per germline. CDR3 length: 13 amino acids. The V gene lost 5 bases and the J gene lost 3 bases, with 7 bases spanning the gap.